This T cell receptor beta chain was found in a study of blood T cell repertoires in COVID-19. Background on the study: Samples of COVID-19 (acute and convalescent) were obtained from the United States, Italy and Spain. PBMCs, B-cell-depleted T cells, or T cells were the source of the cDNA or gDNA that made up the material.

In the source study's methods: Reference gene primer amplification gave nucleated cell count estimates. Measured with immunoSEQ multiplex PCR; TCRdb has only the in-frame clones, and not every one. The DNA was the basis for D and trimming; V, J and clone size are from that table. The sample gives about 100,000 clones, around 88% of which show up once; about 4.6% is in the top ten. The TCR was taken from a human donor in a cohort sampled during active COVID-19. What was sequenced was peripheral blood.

The CDR3 DNA sequence: TGTGCGAAACAGTCGGAGACTAGCGGGGCCTACGAGCAGTACTTC. This gives the protein CAKQSETSGAYEQYF. The chain joins TRBV6-4 to TRBJ2-7; TRBD2 matches at 11 bases. The germline gives CDR1 MRHNA, CDR2 SNTAGT. The CDR3 runs 15 residues.